Presented here are 23 T cell receptor beta chains from one specimen sequenced in a study of shared clonotypes between healthy human individuals. Some clones are missing from TCRdb's copy, which holds only in-frame ones; the method was immunoSEQ multiplex PCR. This table holds roughly 100,000 clones, 67% found once. The sample consisted of memory CD8+ T cells sorted from blood. Specified subset: CD45RO+ cells pooled with CCR7-negative TemRA cells. These receptors came from a woman aged 30 to 39 in good health.

The V gene is TRBV27, the J gene TRBJ1-2, with D perhaps matching TRBD1 (6 bases). Germline CDR1 reads MNHEY; CDR2 reads SMNVEV (reference sequence). The V gene lost 3 bases and the J gene lost 8 bases, with 13 bases spanning the gap. This CDR3 has 13 amino acids. CDR3 in amino acids: CASSFGGAEGYTF. DNA of the CDR3: TGTGCCAGCAGTTTTGGGGGCGCGGAGGGCTACACCTTC.

The rearrangement joins TRBV7-2 to TRBJ2-3, with 10 bases that match TRBD2. Germline CDR1 is SGHTA and CDR2 is FQGNSA. V lost 0 bases and J lost 3; bases outside the gene matches: 9. This CDR3 spans 18 amino acids. Here the CDR3 reads CASSLAPSGRGGTDTQYF. Written as DNA, the CDR3 is TGTGCCAGCAGCTTAGCGCCTAGCGGGAGAGGGGGTACAGATACGCAGTATTTT.

The CDR3 reads CASIGWPGNTIYF. For the CDR3, the DNA is TGTGCCAGCATTGGGTGGCCCGGAAACACCATATATTTT. V is TRBV6-5 and J is TRBJ1-3, with unresolved D. The CDR3 is 13 residues long. The ends were cut back, 7 bases at V and 4 bases at J, with 11 bases in the middle. Germline V gene sequence: CDR1 MNHEY, CDR2 SVGAGI.

This clone has a single count. The rearrangement uses TRBV11-2 and TRBJ2-7; 9 nucleotides align to TRBD2. Germline CDR1 reads SGHAT; CDR2 reads FQNNGV. The CDR3 runs 15 residues. The ends lost 5 bases at V and 2 bases at J; junction bases unmatched: 7. This chain's CDR3 is CASSDRLAATYEQYF. As DNA, the CDR3 is TGTGCCAGCAGCGATCGACTAGCGGCAACCTACGAGCAGTACTTC.

This clone is a singleton in its sample. The rearrangement links TRBV7-6 to TRBJ2-7, with D possibly being TRBD1 or TRBD2 (5 bases each). V lost 0 bases and J 3 bases, leaving 6 bases between the germline ends. Germline CDR1 is SGHVS and CDR2 is FNYEAQ. This CDR3 comprises 13 residues. The CDR3 loop is CASSLAGDYEQYF. DNA of the CDR3: TGTGCCAGCAGCTTAGCGGGGGACTACGAGCAGTACTTC.

The V call is TRBV7-2, the J call TRBJ2-7, with D possibly matching TRBD2 (6 bases). The CDR3 is made up of 14 amino acids. Germline CDR1 is SGHTA and CDR2 is FQGNSA. Trimming stripped 8 bases from V and 0 bases from J, with 14 bases between. The CDR3 DNA reads as TGTGCCAGCGTCCTGGGGGGAAGCTCCTACGAGCAGTACTTC. This codes for CASVLGGSSYEQYF.

The chain recombines TRBV7-2 with TRBJ1-2, with 7 bases identical to TRBD1. V lost 5 bases to trimming and J lost 7 bases; unmatched junction nucleotides: 7. This CDR3 region has 13 residues. Germline lookup yields CDR1 SGHTA and CDR2 FQGNSA. The CDR3 DNA reads TGTGCCAGCAGCCTTCAGACAGGGTCTGGCTACACCTTC. The encoded protein is CASSLQTGSGYTF.

The chain couples TRBV5-1 to TRBJ1-2, with D possibly TRBD1 on 6 matching bases. V lost 4 bases and J 4 bases, leaving 14 bases between the germline ends. The CDR3 spans 14 residues. Germline V CDR1 and CDR2: SGHRS, YFSETQ. CDR3 loop: CASSEGHEGYGYTF. Here the CDR3 DNA reads TGCGCCAGCAGCGAGGGACACGAAGGCTATGGCTACACCTTC.

This clone has a single count. This chain connects TRBV4-1 to TRBJ2-2; 9 bases line up with TRBD2. The CDR3 spans 15 residues. Germline CDR1 MGHRA, CDR2 YSYEKL. With 6 bases clipped from V and 7 bases from J, the junction kept 9 bases outside the gene matches. CDR3 coding DNA: TGCGCCAGCAGACATAGCGGGAGTTTTAGCGGGGAGCTGTTTTTT. It codes for CASRHSGSFSGELFF.

Note on this clone: A far larger clone is a single base away, which makes a read error likely. The sample carries other DNA sequences with the same CDR3. The CDR3: CASSVGSLYEQYF. The CDR3 region has the DNA TGTGCCAGTAGCGTAGGTAGTCTGTACGAGCAGTACTTC. This chain uses TRBV9 with TRBJ2-7; D is possibly TRBD2 (5 bases). Germline V gene sequence: CDR1 SGDLS, CDR2 YYNGEE. The length of the CDR3 is 13 residues.

This clone was observed a few times. The chain links TRBV2 to TRBJ1-2, with D tentatively TRBD1 (6 bases). The CDR3 totals 13 residues. From germline, CDR1 is SNHLY and CDR2 FYNNEI. V was cut by 6 bases and J by 4 bases, with 12 bases left in between. The CDR3 loop is CASRAGVGYGYTF. The CDR3, as DNA: TGTGCCAGCAGGGCAGGGGTGGGCTATGGCTACACCTTC.

V and J are TRBV7-8 and TRBJ1-4, with D perhaps matching TRBD1 (5 bases). Germline V gives CDR1 SGHVS, CDR2 FQNEAQ. This CDR3 comprises 14 residues. Trimming left V 2 bases short and J 7 bases short, with 11 bases between. The CDR3 DNA is TGTGCCAGCAGCTTATGGGGGGGAGGTGAAAAACTGTTTTTT. The encoded protein is CASSLWGGGEKLFF.

The chain combines TRBV2 with TRBJ2-7; D is ambiguous. Germline lookup yields CDR1 SNHLY and CDR2 FYNNEI. V dropped 10 bases and J dropped 7 bases, with 17 bases sitting between them. The CDR3 has 12 residues. The CDR3 DNA follows: TGTGCCATCGGGCGGCTAGTAAAAGAGCAGTACTTC. It specifies CAIGRLVKEQYF. The variable domain in full, with the rest retrieved from reference TRBV2 and TRBJ2-7, is EPEVTQTPSHQVTQMGQEVILRCVPISNHLYFYWYRQILGQKVEFLVSFYNNEISEKSEIFDDQFSVERPDGSNFTLKIRSTKLEDSAMYFCAIGRLVKEQYFGPGTRLTVT.

This clone was found once. The rearrangement uses TRBV5-4 and TRBJ2-7; the D gene is possibly TRBD1 (6 bases). CDR3 size: 11 residues. V was pared by 4 bases and J by 5 bases, with 7 bases between. Germline-derived CDR1 and CDR2 are SGHNT and YYREEE (reference sequence). CDR3 DNA: TGTGCCAGCAGCAGGGGGAACGAGCAGTACTTC. It is translated as CASSRGNEQYF.

The sample holds a few counts of this clone. The rearrangement joins TRBV11-2 to TRBJ2-3; D is undetermined. The CDR3 is made up of 13 amino acids. Germline loops: CDR1 SGHAT, CDR2 FQNNGV. V gave up 5 bases and J gave up 6 bases, with 12 bases separating them. CDR3 DNA sequence: TGTGCCAGCAGCGAAACGGTGGGCGATACGCAGTATTTT. It codes for CASSETVGDTQYF.

The chain employs TRBV5-1 and TRBJ2-1, with D maybe TRBD2 (6 bases). The CDR3 contains 16 residues. Per germline, CDR1 SGHRS and CDR2 YFSETQ. The V end was cut by 4 bases, the J end by 4 bases, with 18 bases between. The DNA of the CDR3 is TGCGCCAGCAGCAGGGACTTGCGGGGATTTTACAATGAGCAGTTCTTC. Amino acid sequence: CASSRDLRGFYNEQFF.

The V gene is TRBV28, the J gene TRBJ1-5; tentative D call: TRBD1 (6 bases). The germline CDR1 and CDR2 sequences are MDHEN and SYDVKM. CDR3 length: 15 residues. The V end was cut by 6 bases, the J end by 0 bases, with 12 bases between. The CDR3 bases are TGTGCCAGCAGGCGAGGGGGTTATAGCAATCAGCCCCAGCATTTT. It translates to CASRRGGYSNQPQHF. Supplemented by reference TRBV28 and TRBJ1-5, the full variable domain reads DVKVTQSSRYLVKRTGEKVFLECVQDMDHENMFWYRQDPGLGLRLIYFSYDVKMKEKGDIPEGYSVSREKKERFSLILESASTNQTSMYLCASRRGGYSNQPQHFGDGTRLSIL.

This chain connects TRBV7-9 to TRBJ2-6; D remains unclear. The germline V and J ends were trimmed by 3 bases and 1 base, with 4 bases remaining between them. Germline V gene data show CDR1 as SEHNR and CDR2 as FQNEAQ (reference sequence). This CDR3 region has 14 residues. Here the CDR3 reads CASSLGSGANVLTF. DNA for the CDR3: TGTGCCAGCAGCTTGGGTTCTGGGGCCAACGTCCTGACTTTC.

This clone has a count of ten or more. CDR3 sequence reads: CATESGDGEAFF. The CDR3 DNA follows: TGTGCCACCGAAAGCGGGGACGGAGAAGCTTTCTTT. The V gene is TRBV10-3, the J gene TRBJ1-1; a possible D gene is TRBD1 (5 bases). V dropped 10 bases and J dropped 8 bases, with 17 bases sitting between them. This CDR3 has 12 amino acids. Germline CDR1 ENHRY, CDR2 SYGVKD.

The chain couples TRBV7-8 to TRBJ2-2; no clear D. CDR3 length: 15 amino acids. The germline V and J ends were trimmed by 5 bases and 1 base, with 11 bases remaining between them. The germline CDR1 and CDR2 sequences are SGHVS and FQNEAQ. CDR3 DNA: TGTGCCAGCAGCCCAAATCGACAGAACACCGGGGAGCTGTTTTTT. Its translation is CASSPNRQNTGELFF.

The chain recombines TRBV28 with TRBJ2-3; no firm D call. V gave up 2 bases and J gave up 10 bases, with 16 bases separating them. The germline V gene encodes CDR1 MDHEN and CDR2 SYDVKM. The CDR3 contains 14 residues. The CDR3 DNA is TGTGCCAGCAGTTTAAGGAAGCTTAGCTCATCGCAGTATTTT. This gives the protein CASSLRKLSSSQYF.

This chain links TRBV5-1 with TRBJ1-5; D call uncertain. Trimming took off 0 bases at V and 12 bases at J, with 16 bases between the two ends. Germline CDR1 and CDR2: SGHRS and YFSETQ. CDR3 size: 14 residues. The CDR3 coding sequence is TGCGCCAGCAGCTTGGACAGTAGCAATCATCGCCAGCATTTT. The encoded protein is CASSLDSSNHRQHF.

The chain combines TRBV7-8 with TRBJ2-5, with TRBD2 identical over 7 bases. V lost 2 bases, J lost 13 bases, and 10 bases stayed unmatched. Looked up from germline, CDR1 is SGHVS and CDR2 is FQNEAQ. The CDR3 length is 13 residues. CDR3 loop: CASSLSMGGSLYF. The CDR3 DNA follows: TGTGCCAGCAGCTTATCGATGGGCGGGAGTCTGTACTTC.